This T cell receptor beta chain was sequenced during a study of blood T cell repertoires in COVID-19. J was trimmed by 9 bases and V by 2 bases; bases with no gene match: 13. Germline CDR1 is MNHNS and CDR2 is SASEGT. There are 16 residues in the CDR3. Clones were sequenced by immunoSEQ multiplex PCR, and TCRdb holds only the in-frame ones, with some missing. The sample records about 62,000 clones, roughly 80% being singletons. The genes are TRBV6-1 and TRBJ2-1; TRBD2 matches 7 bases. The sample consisted of peripheral blood. The receptor was derived from a man between 60 and 75 years old with acute or convalescent COVID-19. The DNA of the CDR3 is TGTGCCAGCAGTGAAATGGAGGGAGGGCTTTGGGGTGAGCAGTTCTTC. It translates to CASSEMEGGLWGEQFF.